Following are 20 T cell receptor beta chains from one sample sequenced in a study of blood T cells in healthy people across ages. The authors ran a second PCR of roughly 6 to 12 cycles using a sample-barcoded 5' primer and a J-beta primer mix. TCRdb ran MiXCR on the 5' RACE reads and lists one entry per CDR3 protein. Of 590,000 or so distinct CDR3 sequences in the sample, approximately 30% were seen once. Input material: blood. The receptors shown here come from a woman older than 75 in good health.

This clonotype was recorded at least ten times. In DNA, the CDR3 is TGTGCCAGCAGCCAAGAGACCGGGTTTCCAAGCACAGATACGCAGTATTTT. Translated, it gives CASSQETGFPSTDTQYF. The chain recombines TRBV7-2 with TRBJ2-3; D unclear. The germline V gene has CDR1 SGHTA and CDR2 FQGNSA. Deletions cut 5 bases from V and 0 bases from J, with 18 bases between. The CDR3 has 17 amino acids.

In its sample, this clonotype was seen a few times. This chain joins TRBV15 and TRBJ1-2; D remains ambiguous. Trimming removed 5 bases at V and 8 bases at J, with 9 bases between. This CDR3 is built from 11 residues. Looked up from germline, CDR1 is LNHNV and CDR2 is YYDKDF (reference sequence). CDR3 loop: CATSYIGGYTF. The CDR3 nucleotides are TGTGCCACCAGCTATATAGGCGGCTACACCTTC.

This clonotype was seen more than once but under ten times. The V gene is TRBV12-3 or TRBV12-4, the J gene TRBJ1-1; perhaps TRBD1 as D (5 bases). The CDR3 contains 14 residues. With 2 bases removed from V and 1 base from J, the gap between germline ends came to 8 bases. For the CDR3, the DNA is TGTGCCAGCAGTTTATGGGGGACGAACACTGAAGCTTTCTTT. It specifies CASSLWGTNTEAFF.

As for this clonotype: A read error is possible here, since a much larger clone lies one base away. V and J are TRBV6-6 and TRBJ2-3; 7 nucleotides agree with TRBD1. This CDR3 contains 14 residues. Trimming cost V 2 bases and J 5 bases; bases outside gene matches: 4. Germline CDR1 MNHNY, CDR2 SVGAGI (reference sequence). This chain's CDR3 is CASSYRDSKDTQYF. The CDR3 DNA follows: TGTGCCAGCAGTTACCGGGACAGTAAAGATACGCAGTATTTT.

This clonotype has only a few counts. The chain links TRBV30 to TRBJ1-2; D not certain. V was cut by 6 bases and J by 4 bases, with 12 bases left in between. The V gene's germline CDR1 is GTSNPN and CDR2 SVGIG (reference sequence). The CDR3 is 12 amino acids. CDR3 coding DNA: TGTGCCTGTGCGGCCCCTTCCTATGGCTACACCTTC. Translated: CACAAPSYGYTF.

There are a few counts of this clonotype. The chain links TRBV19 to TRBJ2-5; TRBD2 agrees at 9 bases. The CDR3 spans 16 residues. After removal of 4 bases from V and 5 bases from J, the junction contained 11 bases not matched to a gene. Germline-derived CDR1 and CDR2 are LNHDA and SQIVND (reference sequence). CDR3 loop: CASSSPGSGGRETQYF. The CDR3 DNA reads TGTGCCAGTAGTAGCCCAGGTAGCGGGGGCCGGGAGACCCAGTACTTC.

This clonotype was counted at least ten times. The J gene is TRBJ2-6, the V gene TRBV10-3; D might be TRBD1 (5 bases). The length of the CDR3 is 15 residues. Germline V gives CDR1 ENHRY, CDR2 SYGVKD. V lost 10 bases to trimming and J lost 2 bases, with 15 bases between them. The CDR3 DNA is TGTGCCACTGGTTCGGACATCCCTGGGGCCAACGTCCTGACTTTC. It translates to CATGSDIPGANVLTF.

By sample share, this clonotype is medium-sized. The CDR3 sequence: CATRSGGDTEAFF. CDR3 sequence (DNA): TGTGCCACCAGGTCAGGAGGGGACACTGAAGCTTTCTTT. The chain recombines TRBV24-1 with TRBJ1-1, with D possibly TRBD1 on 5 matching bases. Germline lookup yields CDR1 KGHDR and CDR2 SFDVKD. The CDR3 loop spans 13 amino acids. Trimming took off 7 bases at V and 3 bases at J, with 11 bases between the two ends.

This clonotype was seen more than once but under ten times. The rearrangement uses TRBV7-7 and TRBJ2-2, with 7 bases fitting TRBD2. The germline V gene encodes CDR1 SSHAT and CDR2 FNYEAQ (reference sequence). V was pared by 9 bases and J by 2 bases, with 9 bases of the junction left unmatched. This CDR3 is built from 15 residues. Here the CDR3 DNA reads TGTGCCAGTGCTAGCGGACTAGTAAACACCGGGGAGCTGTTTTTT. Amino acids: CASASGLVNTGELFF.

On this clonotype: This sequence may be a read error, since a much larger clone differs from it by one base. The chain links TRBV27 to TRBJ2-5, with TRBD1 matching 11 bases. The end of the DNA aligns better with TRBJ2-7, so the J call may be wrong. Germline V gives CDR1 MNHEY, CDR2 SMNVEV (reference sequence). The length of the CDR3 is 15 residues. CDR3 nucleotide sequence: TGTGCCAGCAGTCTCCGGACAGGGGGCTGCTACGAGCAGTACTTC. It codes for CASSLRTGGCYEQYF.

The genes are TRBV29-1 and TRBJ1-4, with D perhaps matching TRBD1 (6 bases). V was clipped by 7 bases and J by 8 bases, with 17 bases between them. The CDR3 extends over 13 amino acids. CDR1 and CDR2 (germline): SQVTM, ANQGSEA. The CDR3 reads CSGGASWEEKLFF. The DNA for the CDR3 is TGCAGCGGGGGGGCTAGCTGGGAGGAAAAACTGTTTTTT.

This clonotype was found a few times. This may stem from a read error, because a much larger clone lies one nucleotide away. V gene TRBV20-1 combines with J gene TRBJ2-1; 8 positions match TRBD2. This CDR3 region has 15 residues. Germline values: CDR1 DFQATT, CDR2 SNEGSKA (reference sequence). The trim removed 0 bases at V and 10 bases at J, leaving 11 bases unmatched. In nucleotides, the CDR3 is TGCAGTGCTAGAGATGGGCGGGGGGCCTCCTACGAGCAGTTCTTC. Residues: CSARDGRGASYEQFF.

Details on this clonotype: An end of the junction does not agree with germline; a read error may underlie this. The CDR3, as DNA: TGTGCCAGCAGCTTATTGCCGGGGTCGAACACCGGGGAGCTGGTTTTT. Protein: CASSLLPGSNTGELVF. This chain uses TRBV7-3 with TRBJ2-2, with D possibly TRBD2 on 5 matching bases. The CDR3 loop spans 16 amino acids. Germline loops: CDR1 SGHTA, CDR2 FQGTGA.

This clonotype was detected many times. The rearrangement links TRBV4-3 to TRBJ2-7; D may be TRBD2 (5 bases). CDR1 and CDR2 (germline): LGHNA, YSLEER. CDR3 length equals 14 residues. Trimming shortened V by 3 bases and J by 3 bases, and 12 bases separated the two germline ends. CDR3 nucleotide sequence: TGCGCCAGCAGCCACCACACCGCGGGCTACGAGCAGTACTTC. This encodes CASSHHTAGYEQYF.

The chain links TRBV27 to TRBJ2-3; TRBD1 aligns across 10 bases. With V trimmed by 4 bases and J by 12 bases, 19 bases remained unmatched. The CDR3 runs 17 residues. Germline V gene sequence: CDR1 MNHEY, CDR2 SMNVEV (reference sequence). CDR3: CASSSRPGQGGNQPQYF. In DNA form, the CDR3 reads TGTGCCAGCAGTTCAAGACCCGGACAGGGGGGGAATCAGCCCCAGTATTTT.

This clonotype was detected a few times. A clone one base away is much larger, so this may be a read error. The rearrangement links TRBV7-9 to TRBJ1-2, with TRBD1 identical over 10 bases. J was trimmed by 6 bases and V by 3 bases; bases with no gene match: 1. The CDR3 runs to 13 residues. CDR1 is SEHNR and CDR2 is FQNEAQ in the germline V gene (reference sequence). The CDR3 nucleotides read TGTGCCAGCAGCTTTGGGACAGGGGATGGCTACACCTTC. Its translation: CASSFGTGDGYTF. The full variable domain, in which reference TRBV7-9 and TRBJ1-2 provide the parts outside the CDR3, is DTGVSQNPRHKITKRGQNVTFRCDPISEHNRLYWYRQTLGQGPEFLTYFQNEAQLEKSRLLSDRFSAERPKGSFSTLEIQRTEQGDSAMYLCASSFGTGDGYTFGSGTRLTVV.

This clonotype was picked up many times. The chain uses TRBV12-3 or TRBV12-4 and TRBJ1-5; 10 positions agree with TRBD1. The junction had 5 bases not matched to a gene; V was cut back by 2 bases and J by 1 base. The CDR3 spans 17 residues. The CDR3 region is CASSLRRTGGSNQPQHF. The CDR3 DNA sequence: TGTGCCAGCAGTTTAAGGCGGACAGGGGGAAGCAATCAGCCCCAGCATTTT.

This chain links TRBV6-5 with TRBJ1-2; D might be TRBD1 (6 bases). The CDR3 has 12 amino acids. Trimming took 8 bases from V and 6 from J, leaving 13 bases between them. The germline gives CDR1 MNHEY, CDR2 SVGAGI. Here the CDR3 reads CASWRGADGYTF. The CDR3, as DNA: TGTGCCAGCTGGAGGGGGGCTGATGGCTACACCTTC.

This clonotype was observed a few times. The rearrangement joins TRBV27 to TRBJ1-6, with D possibly being TRBD1 (5 bases). The CDR3 runs to 15 residues. Trimming left V 6 bases short and J 8 bases short, with 17 bases between. CDR1 is MNHEY, CDR2 SMNVEV, per germline (reference sequence). This CDR3 reads CASSYRIVGDSPLHF. CDR3 nucleotides: TGTGCCAGCAGCTACCGAATCGTGGGGGATTCACCCCTCCACTTT.

Remarks on this clonotype: A clone one base away is much larger, so this may be a read error. This chain links TRBV29-1 with TRBJ2-6; TRBD1 matches 7 bases. This CDR3 has 17 residues. CDR1 SQVTM and CDR2 ANQGSEA come from the germline V gene. The CDR3 spells CSVGRVGGASGANVRTF. In DNA form, the CDR3 reads TGCAGCGTGGGTCGGGTAGGGGGCGCGTCTGGGGCCAACGTCCGGACTTTC.